This TCR beta chain was recovered during a study of vaccination and CD4 T cells after COVID-19. Study as a whole: There were six male and four female convalescents, and two of them were Hispanic. A vaccine, either BNT162b2 or mRNA-1273, was given to participants in two doses.

Treatment here: roughly 11-day PBMC culture with coronavirus spike peptide pools or control peptides (ViraFEST assay). Study-wide points: From a median of roughly 20 to 40, SARS-CoV-2-reactive clonotypes increased, though not significantly.

This clonotype qualifies as medium-sized. Its antigen remains unidentified. The study sequenced cultured CD4+ T cell DNA using the Oncomine TCR Beta short-read assay. TCRdb used MiXCR to reprocess the PCR reads, holding one entry per CDR3 protein. This table holds over 8,000 distinct CDR3 sequences, approximately 23% found once. The germline gives CDR1 SEHNR, CDR2 FQNEAQ (reference sequence). V gave up 3 bases and J gave up 1 base, with 3 bases separating them. CDR3 length equals 12 residues. The specimen comprised CD4+ T cells from blood, cultured in vitro, sampled before SARS-CoV-2 vaccination. The V call is TRBV7-9, the J call TRBJ1-1; D unclear. The receptor comes from a human donor who received a COVID-19 vaccine. This CDR3 is CASSFGNTEAFF. CDR3 sequence (DNA): TGTGCCAGCAGCTTCGGGAACACTGAAGCTTTCTTT.